Reported below is one T cell receptor beta chain. Antigen unknown. PCR used 60 Vbeta primers and 13 Jbeta primers. Assay used: immunoSEQ multiplex PCR; TCRdb lists only in-frame clones, some missing. Of 95,000 to 100,000 clones in the sample, around 9.6% are singletons; the top ten hold around 4.9%. CDR1 and CDR2 (germline): LNHDA, SQIVND (reference sequence). Trimming removed 3 bases at V and 6 bases at J, with 26 bases between. The CDR3 length is 19 residues. This sample is part of a study of cytomegalovirus exposure and HLA in healthy donors. On the study more broadly: Samples from HLA-typed donors yielded 85 million to 95 million unique TCRs in an early data release. Study outcomes and limitations: Listed as cytomegalovirus-associated were around 160 TCR beta chains. A later analysis found TCR association rates differed by HLA locus, highest for DRB1 and lowest for HLA-C.

Sequenced: PBMCs. The clonotype originates from a man aged 45-60 years in good health and CMV-seropositive. V gene TRBV19 combines with J gene TRBJ2-2, with unresolved D. The CDR3 sequence: CASSIPILPTLLYAGELFF. Written as DNA, the CDR3 is TGTGCCAGTAGTATCCCCATATTGCCTACCCTCCTCTATGCCGGGGAGCTGTTTTTT.